The T cell receptor (beta chain) described here comes from a study of blood T cell repertoires in COVID-19. Looking at the study overall: Nucleic acid was either cDNA or gDNA, and it came from T cells, B-cell-depleted T cells, or PBMCs.

This clone was seen many times. Using immunoSEQ multiplex PCR, the repertoire was profiled, and TCRdb retains in-frame clones only, with some absent. The sample lists around 240,000 clones, approximately 83% occurring once. The CDR3 runs to 15 residues. Germline V gives CDR1 PRHDT, CDR2 FYEKMQ (reference sequence). V was pared by 4 bases and J by 6 bases, with 11 bases of the junction left unmatched. This chain uses TRBV13 with TRBJ2-7; 8 bases are a match to TRBD1. Material for sequencing was peripheral blood. The receptor comes from a woman aged 25 to 39 who had recovered from COVID-19. CDR3 residues: CASSSSPGQGGEQYF. The CDR3 bases are TGTGCCAGCAGCTCAAGCCCCGGACAGGGCGGCGAGCAGTACTTC.